A selection of T cell receptor beta chains follows, all from one sample in a study of high-grade serous ovarian cancer treatment subgroups. Repertoires were generated with immunoSEQ multiplex PCR, while TCRdb's copy carries only in-frame clones and drops some. The data contain about 6,800 clones, over 60% of them singletons. The sequenced material came from tumor tissue. The source of these receptors is a human donor with high-grade serous ovarian cancer. The CDR3 runs from the conserved cysteine through the conserved F or W. A D gene is named only where the DNA matches it firmly. Size values are once, few and many counts, or a class for expanded clones, and some rows have none.

v_call,d_call,clone_size,j_call,cdr3_nt,cdr3_aa
TRBV9,TRBD1,.,TRBJ1-6,TGTGCCAGCAGCAGGGGACAGGGAGCCGATTCACCCCTCCACTTT,CASSRGQGADSPLHF
TRBV7-2,TRBD1,.,TRBJ1-5,TGTGCCAGCAGCTCGACAGGGAGCAATCAGCCCCAGCATTTT,CASSSTGSNQPQHF
TRBV6-5,TRBD1,few,TRBJ2-3,TGTGCCAGCTGCTCCGGACAGGGGGACACAGATACGCAGTATTTT,CASCSGQGDTDTQYF
TRBV7-6,TRBD1,few,TRBJ1-6,TGTGCCAGCAGCCCAGACCAGGGGGCTGGTTCACCCCTCCACTTT,CASSPDQGAGSPLHF
TRBV5-1,.,.,TRBJ2-2,TGCGCCAGCAGCTTGGAAGCCACCGGGGAGCTGTTTTTT,CASSLEATGELFF
TRBV19,TRBD1,.,TRBJ1-5,TGTGCCAGTAGTACCTATACAGGGGGTGGCAATCAGCCCCAGCATTTT,CASSTYTGGGNQPQHF
TRBV14,TRBD2,few,TRBJ2-7,TGTGCCAGCAGCGCGTCGGGGGGCTACGAGCAGTACTTC,CASSASGGYEQYF
TRBV7-2,.,once,TRBJ2-7,TGTGCCAGCAGCTGGAGCTCCTACGAGCAGTACTTC,CASSWSSYEQYF
TRBV2,.,.,TRBJ1-5,TGTGCCAGCAGTGAGGGACCTATTCAGCCCCAGCATTTT,CASSEGPIQPQHF
TRBV19,TRBD1,.,TRBJ1-2,TGTGCCAGTAGTCCGGGACAGCTCTATGGCTACACCTTC,CASSPGQLYGYTF
TRBV7-8,TRBD2,.,TRBJ2-1,TGTGCCAGCAGCTTAACAGCGGGGGGCAGCTACAATGAGCAGTTCTTC,CASSLTAGGSYNEQFF
TRBV7-9,TRBD1,.,TRBJ2-5,TGTGCCAGCAGCTTTCTTCCCTCGACAGGGTCAGGAGAGACCCAGTACTTC,CASSFLPSTGSGETQYF
TRBV7-9,.,.,TRBJ2-1,TGTGCCGTCGGGGCGGATACCTACAATGAGCAGTTCTTC,CAVGADTYNEQFF
TRBV27,.,once,TRBJ2-2,TGTGCCAGCAGTTTAATAGGGTCCCGCTCGACGTCACAGAAAGGCACCGGGGAGCTGTTTTTT,CASSLIGSRSTSQKGTGELFF
TRBV7-9,.,once,TRBJ2-1,TGTGCCAGCAGCTTAGCCGGGAGCTCCTACAATGAGCAGTTCTTC,CASSLAGSSYNEQFF
TRBV7-9,TRBD1,.,TRBJ2-3,TGTGCCAGCAGCTTTAGGACAGGGGAGCAAGATACGCAGTATTTT,CASSFRTGEQDTQYF
TRBV6-5,TRBD1,.,TRBJ1-2,TGTGCCAGCAGATTTCCGGGACAGGGGTTCTATGGCTACACCTTC,CASRFPGQGFYGYTF
TRBV11-2,.,.,TRBJ2-7,TGTGCCAGCAGCCCTTTTCCCACCTACGAGCAGTACTTC,CASSPFPTYEQYF
TRBV6-5,.,.,TRBJ1-3,TGTGCCAGCAGTTCACACGGGGGGGATGGAAACACCATATATTTT,CASSSHGGDGNTIYF
TRBV6-6,TRBD2,.,TRBJ2-7,TGTGCCAGCAGTTCATTAGCGGGGGGCTACGAGCAGTACTTC,CASSSLAGGYEQYF
TRBV7-9,.,few,TRBJ1-2,TGTGCCAGCAGCACCCAGACGGGGAGGGACTATGGCTACACCTTC,CASSTQTGRDYGYTF
TRBV7-6,.,.,TRBJ2-7,TGTGCCAGCAGCTTAGGAGGGGGGGAGAGCTCCTACGAGCAGTACTTC,CASSLGGGESSYEQYF
TRBV18,TRBD1,.,TRBJ2-1,TGTGCCAGCTCCCCGACAGGGTACTTCGGTGAGCAGTTCTTC,CASSPTGYFGEQFF
TRBV20-1,.,once,TRBJ1-3,TGCAGTGCTAGGGCTGGAAACACCATATATTTT,CSARAGNTIYF
TRBV6-1,TRBD1,few,TRBJ1-4,TGTGCCACCCAACAGGGGGCTTGGGAAAAACTGTTTTTT,CATQQGAWEKLFF
TRBV7-9,.,.,TRBJ1-1,TGTGCCAGCAGCTTAATAGGACTGCTGAACACTGAAGCTTTCTTT,CASSLIGLLNTEAFF
TRBV5-1,TRBD2,.,TRBJ2-7,TGCGCCAGCAGCTTGAGGCCGGGGGGGTACGAGCAGTACTTC,CASSLRPGGYEQYF
TRBV27,.,.,TRBJ1-1,TGTGCCAGCAGGTATCGACAGTTCACTGAAGCTTTCTTT,CASRYRQFTEAFF
TRBV7-2,TRBD1,.,TRBJ1-5,TGTGCCAGCAGTGCTGACAGGGGGGGTAATCAGCCCCAGCATTTT,CASSADRGGNQPQHF
TRBV9,.,.,TRBJ2-1,TGTGCCAGCAGCGAAAGGCAGGGACCCTACAATGAGCAGTTCTTC,CASSERQGPYNEQFF
TRBV19,.,.,TRBJ2-1,TGTGCCAGTAGTACCCCCGCGGGGCCGTCCTACAATGAGCAGTTCTTC,CASSTPAGPSYNEQFF
TRBV19,TRBD1,.,TRBJ2-3,TGTGCCAGTAGTATAGGGACAGGGCTCGATACGCAGTATTTT,CASSIGTGLDTQYF
TRBV7-2,TRBD1,once,TRBJ2-2,TGTGCCAGCAGCCCAAAGGGGGCAACGACCGGGGAGCTGTTTTTT,CASSPKGATTGELFF
TRBV10-2,TRBD1,.,TRBJ2-1,TGCGCCAGCAGGAGGGGACAGGGGAACTACAATGAGCAGTTCTTC,CASRRGQGNYNEQFF
TRBV27,.,.,TRBJ2-2,TGTGCCAGCAGTTTAGCGGGACAGGGGGAGCTGTTTTTT,CASSLAGQGELFF
TRBV9,.,.,TRBJ1-4,TGTGCCAGCAGCCTCGGGGATTCTAATGAAAAACTGTTTTTT,CASSLGDSNEKLFF
TRBV6-1,TRBD2,.,TRBJ2-5,TGTGCCAGCACCATGACTAGCGGGGGGACCCAGTACTTC,CASTMTSGGTQYF
TRBV5-6,.,few,TRBJ1-3,TGTGCCAGCAGCTTGGGGGAGACGGGAAACACCATATATTTT,CASSLGETGNTIYF
TRBV6-6,TRBD2,.,TRBJ2-1,TGTGCCAGCAGTGGACTAGCGGGGGGGCCGGGTGAGCAGTTCTTC,CASSGLAGGPGEQFF
TRBV18,TRBD1,.,TRBJ2-2,TGTGCCAGCTCACCAACCGGGACAGGGATTGGGGAGCTGTTTTTT,CASSPTGTGIGELFF